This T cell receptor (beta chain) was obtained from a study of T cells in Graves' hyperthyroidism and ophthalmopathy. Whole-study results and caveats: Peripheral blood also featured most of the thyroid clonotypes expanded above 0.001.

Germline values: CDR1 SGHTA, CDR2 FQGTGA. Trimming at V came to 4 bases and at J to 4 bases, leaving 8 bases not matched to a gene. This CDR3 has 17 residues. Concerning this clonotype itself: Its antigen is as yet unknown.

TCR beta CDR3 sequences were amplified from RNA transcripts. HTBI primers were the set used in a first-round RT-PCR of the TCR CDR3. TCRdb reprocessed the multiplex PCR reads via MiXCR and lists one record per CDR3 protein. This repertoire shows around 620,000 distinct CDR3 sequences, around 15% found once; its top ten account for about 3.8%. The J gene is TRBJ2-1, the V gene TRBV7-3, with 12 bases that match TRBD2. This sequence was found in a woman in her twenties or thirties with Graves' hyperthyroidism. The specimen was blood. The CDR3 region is CASSSPASGRAYNEQFF. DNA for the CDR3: TGTGCCAGCAGCTCCCCAGCTAGCGGGAGGGCTTACAATGAGCAGTTCTTC.